This T cell receptor (beta chain) derives from a study of OX40 agonist ivuxolimab in advanced cancers. Study context: In this trial design, patients received ivuxolimab intravenously at 0.01 to 10 mg/kg every 2 weeks. Cohort: more than 75% men, mean age approximately 64, aged about 20 to 90.

Germline values: CDR1 SGHKS, CDR2 YYEKEE (reference sequence). J lost 5 bases, V lost 6 bases, and 8 bases had no gene match. CDR3 length: 15 residues. Study outcomes and limitations: Antigen specificity of clonally expanded peripheral T cells was not established. There were, on average, more expanded clones in CD8+ T cells than in CD4+.

Concerning this clone itself: Its specificity is unknown.

Measured with immunoSEQ multiplex PCR; TCRdb has only the in-frame clones, and not every one. The sample has 65,000 or so clones, about four fifths seen once. The source of this sequence is an adult with an advanced solid tumor such as melanoma, head and neck, liver or kidney cancer. The sample here was CD4+ or CD8+ T cells sorted from blood, taken in a trial of the OX40 agonist ivuxolimab. The chain couples TRBV5-5 to TRBJ2-1; 10 bases map to TRBD1. The CDR3 region is CASTPWGQGNNEQFF. The DNA of the CDR3 is TGTGCCAGCACCCCCTGGGGACAGGGGAACAATGAGCAGTTCTTC.